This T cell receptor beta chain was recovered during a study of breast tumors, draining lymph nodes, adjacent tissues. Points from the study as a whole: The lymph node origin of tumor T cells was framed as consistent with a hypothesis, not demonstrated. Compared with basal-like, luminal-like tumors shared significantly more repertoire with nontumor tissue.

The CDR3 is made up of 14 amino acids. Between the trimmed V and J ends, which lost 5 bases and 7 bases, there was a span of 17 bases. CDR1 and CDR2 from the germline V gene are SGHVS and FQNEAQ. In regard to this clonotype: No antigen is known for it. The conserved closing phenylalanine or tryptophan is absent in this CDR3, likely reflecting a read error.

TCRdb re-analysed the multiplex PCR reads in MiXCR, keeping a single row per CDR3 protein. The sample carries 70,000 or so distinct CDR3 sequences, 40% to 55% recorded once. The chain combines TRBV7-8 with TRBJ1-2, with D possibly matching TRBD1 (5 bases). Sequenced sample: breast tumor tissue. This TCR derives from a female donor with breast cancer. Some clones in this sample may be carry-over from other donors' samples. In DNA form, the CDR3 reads TGTGCCAGCAGCCACCGGGGCATCCGTCTTGGCTACACCCTC. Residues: CASSHRGIRLGYTL.